This TCR beta chain was recorded in a study of vaccination and CD4 T cells after COVID-19 (dated by TCRdb to between 2022 and 2023). Looking at the study overall: Convalescent patients had a positive SARS-CoV-2 result on nasal swab PCR, and of these patients, some ten had mild disease and one had severe disease. Control cultures received a CEFX viral epitope pool as the positive control, an HIV-1 Nef peptide pool as the negative control, or no peptide. Post-vaccine blood samples were collected a median of around 10 weeks after the second vaccine dose, ranging from roughly 12 to 250 days. Post-COVID blood samples were collected from convalescent patients a median of roughly 100 days after diagnosis, with a range of about 30 to 180 days. The convalescent cohort included six males and four females, with two Hispanic individuals, seven Caucasians, two Asians and one multiracial person. For stimulating the cultures, overlapping spike peptide pools were used, derived from SARS-CoV-2 as well as from the common cold coronaviruses HCoV-NL63, HCoV-OC43 and HCoV-229E. Participants got two doses of the Pfizer-BioNTech BNT162b2 vaccine (n=8) or two doses of the Moderna mRNA-1273 vaccine (n=2). In ten to eleven COVID-19 convalescent patients and a handful of infection-naive healthy vaccine recipients, researchers compared the spike-specific CD4+ TCR repertoire from before mRNA vaccination with the repertoire from after. Broad study findings and their caveats: The number of convalescent patients in the study was relatively small, and the study did not examine early timepoints following natural infection. Although the median number of SARS-CoV-2-reactive clonotypes went up from fewer than 25 after infection to roughly 40 after vaccination, the increase was not significant. Among the post-vaccine SARS-CoV-2-reactive clones in convalescent patients, a median 86.3% showed up only after vaccination, which suggests vaccine-specific priming. Nearly all vaccine-specific clones in convalescent patients (304 of 307) were mono-reactive for SARS-CoV-2 spike rather than cross-reactive with common cold coronaviruses.

Germline trimming: 5 bases from V, 2 bases from J; junction bases outside gene matches: 8. Inclusive of the bounding cysteine and phenylalanine, the CDR3 is 17 residues long. CDR3 DNA only is kept here, 51 bases in frame from base 1. The germline V gene supplies CDR1 SGHTA and CDR2 FQGNSA. What this sample's treatment or condition label stands for: approximately 9-day PBMC culture with coronavirus spike peptide pools or control peptides (ViraFEST assay). The ViraFEST assay was used in the study, in which antigen-specific T cells were expanded with peptide pools and expanded clonotypes were subsequently identified by TCR sequencing. Positive SARS-CoV-2 PCR tests in the convalescent patients dated from March to December 2020, before Alpha, Beta and Delta variants emerged in the United States. Each well held two million PBMCs cultured with approximately 9.1 ug/ml peptide pools in IMDM containing approximately 5% human AB serum and approximately 10 IU/ml IL-2. On days 3 and 7, half of the culture medium was replaced with fresh IL-2-containing medium. After 10 to 11 days of culture, CD4+ T cells were isolated by negative selection with the EasySep CD4+ T cell isolation kit. Ficoll-Paque Plus gradient centrifugation was used to isolate PBMCs from whole blood, and the isolated PBMCs were then either used fresh or cryopreserved at -140C. Culture conditions were generally each tested in triplicate wells.

Remarks on this clonotype: Its antigen is currently not known. Base quality data are lacking; no much larger clone is found one base away.

The library was obtained by PCR. TCR sequencing of DNA from cultured CD4+ T cells used the Oncomine TCR Beta short-read assay at the Johns Hopkins FTIC core. The QIAamp micro DNA kit was used to extract genomic DNA from the cultured CD4+ T cells. Oncomine TCR Beta libraries made from cultured CD4+ T cells were pooled using unique dual indexes and sequenced on an Illumina iSeq 100. Concerning the study's data processing: Non-productive sequences were removed, and CDR3s not starting with C, not ending with F or W, or shorter than 7 amino acids were discarded. The MANAFEST web application was used to identify antigen-specific clonotypes by comparing peptide-stimulated wells against reference wells and other culture wells. For a clone to be called positive, the clone needed an FDR below 0.05, an odds ratio above 5, and a productive frequency above 0.1% in at least two of three replicate wells. A clonotype was classed as cross-reactive if the clonotype showed significant expansion both in SARS-CoV-2 spike wells and in at least one common cold coronavirus spike condition. Using R version 3.6.1, CDR3 homology was evaluated through Levenshtein distances (stringdist) along with unrooted phylogenetic trees (ape). The public reads were reanalyzed by TCRdb: fastp trimming at Q25, MiXCR alignment, in-frame beta chains only. Every entry covers one CDR3 protein and lists the most common genes and DNA from its rows. What appears here as the V and J calls and clone size reflects TCRdb's work, not the paper's. The sample table lists approximately 15,000 distinct CDR3 sequences, roughly 57% of them with a count of one. The top ten clonotypes cover about 9.4% of the sample.

The chain employs TRBV7-2 and TRBJ2-7, and TRBD2 aligns with 14 junction nucleotides. What was sequenced was CD4+ T cells from blood, cultured in vitro. The receptor was derived from a human donor who had recovered from COVID-19. The bases are TGTGCCAGCAGCAAGGGACTAGCGGGAGTATTACCCTACGAGCAGTACTTC. The resulting protein is CASSKGLAGVLPYEQYF.